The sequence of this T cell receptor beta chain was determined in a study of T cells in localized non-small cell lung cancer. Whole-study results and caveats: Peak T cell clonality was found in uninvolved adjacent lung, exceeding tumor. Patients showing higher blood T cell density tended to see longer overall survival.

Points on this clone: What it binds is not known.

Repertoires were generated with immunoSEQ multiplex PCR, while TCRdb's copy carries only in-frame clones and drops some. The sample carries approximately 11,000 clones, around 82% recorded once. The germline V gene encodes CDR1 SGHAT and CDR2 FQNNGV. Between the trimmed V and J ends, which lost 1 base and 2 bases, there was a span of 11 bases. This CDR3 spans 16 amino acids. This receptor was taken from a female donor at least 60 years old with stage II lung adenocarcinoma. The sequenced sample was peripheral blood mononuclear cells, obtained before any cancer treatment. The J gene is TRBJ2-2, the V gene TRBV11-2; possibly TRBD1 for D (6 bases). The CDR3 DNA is TGTGCCAGCAGCTTAGTCGCAGGGGTAAACACCGGGGAGCTGTTTTTT. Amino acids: CASSLVAGVNTGELFF.